This T cell receptor beta chain was identified during a study of cytomegalovirus exposure and HLA in healthy donors. Overall study results and limits: Some V segments, TRBV6-2 and TRBV6-3 among them, were indistinguishable and were therefore excluded.

Use of 60 Vbeta and 13 Jbeta primers characterized the PCR. TCRdb's copy holds only in-frame clones and misses some; the assay was immunoSEQ multiplex PCR. The data show approximately 280,000 clones, 80% to 90% seen once. To note about this clone: Its antigen is still unknown.

The CDR3 has 18 amino acids. From germline, CDR1 is SNHLY and CDR2 FYNNEI. Between the trimmed V and J ends, which lost 3 bases and 0 bases, there was a span of 17 bases. The material sequenced was PBMCs. The V call is TRBV2, the J call TRBJ2-2; a possible D gene is TRBD1 (7 bases). The origin of this receptor is a man aged 35 to 55 in good health and CMV-seropositive. DNA of the CDR3: TGTGCCAGCAGTGACACGGGGGACAGAGCTCCGAACACCGGGGAGCTGTTTTTT. Its translation: CASSDTGDRAPNTGELFF.